These 29 T cell receptor beta chains were sequenced from one sample in a study of T-cell memory formation after mild COVID-19. TCRdb re-called the 5' RACE reads with MiXCR, one entry per CDR3 protein. The sample contains 280,000 or so distinct CDR3 sequences, approximately 7.6% of which appear only once. Sample: PBMCs or a T cell subset sorted from them (not recorded which). These receptors were taken from a man younger than 35 who had mild COVID-19 (a few samples of this study predate the infection). Cell type and time point are not known.

This clonotype was recorded a few times. The V gene is TRBV5-5, the J gene TRBJ2-5; D is possibly TRBD2 (7 bases). The CDR3 has 17 residues. Between the trimmed V and J ends, which lost 4 bases and 1 base, there was a span of 20 bases. Germline assignment: CDR1 SGHKS and CDR2 YYEKEE (reference sequence). In DNA form, the CDR3 reads TGTGCCAGCAGCGCAGGTCGGGGCGGGGGCCTCCAAGAGACCCAGTACTTC. This gives the protein CASSAGRGGGLQETQYF.

V usage is TRBV12-3 or TRBV12-4 and J usage is TRBJ1-1, with a weak D call TRBD1 (5 bases). CDR3 length equals 15 residues. Trimming stripped 2 bases from V and 1 base from J, with 11 bases between. The CDR3 protein is CASSLPPTGNTEAFF. CDR3 DNA sequence: TGTGCCAGCAGTTTACCCCCAACAGGGAACACTGAAGCTTTCTTT.

This clonotype has at least ten counts. The chain recombines TRBV5-1 with TRBJ1-5, with a tentative D call TRBD1 (6 bases). The CDR3 contains 17 residues. The germline V gene encodes CDR1 SGHRS and CDR2 YFSETQ. Trimming left V 0 bases short and J 0 bases short, with 13 bases between. Here the CDR3 DNA reads TGCGCCAGCAGCTTGGCCTATGGGGGGCATAGCAATCAGCCCCAGCATTTT. Translated, it gives CASSLAYGGHSNQPQHF.

V is TRBV7-9 and J is TRBJ2-7, with TRBD2 matching over 9 bases. Germline V gene data show CDR1 as SEHNR and CDR2 as FQNEAQ (reference sequence). J gave up 5 bases and V 4 bases, and 12 bases lay outside the gene matches. This CDR3 region has 16 residues. In DNA, the CDR3 is TGTGCCAGCAGCTCCCTGGCGGCGGGGGGGCCCCACGAGCAGTACTTC. Encoded protein: CASSSLAAGGPHEQYF.

In the case of this clonotype: Mismatch with germline at one junction end may stem from a read error. The chain employs TRBV7-7 and TRBJ2-2; 7 bases match TRBD1. CDR3 size: 15 residues. The germline V gene has CDR1 SSHAT and CDR2 FNYEAQ (reference sequence). CDR3 DNA sequence: TGTGCTAGCAGCGTAAGACAGGGTATTGCCGGGGAGCTGTTTTTT. Protein sequence: CASSVRQGIAGELFF.

The chain uses TRBV7-2 and TRBJ1-3; D is ambiguous. The CDR3 sequence is 15 residues long. Germline V gene data show CDR1 as SGHTA and CDR2 as FQGNSA. Trimming shortened V by 0 bases and J by 2 bases, and 8 bases separated the two germline ends. CDR3 in amino acids: CASSLAPLTGNTIYF. The CDR3 region has the DNA TGTGCCAGCAGCTTAGCGCCACTGACTGGAAACACCATATATTTT.

CDR3 sequence (DNA): TGTGCCAGCAGCCCTGCCCGGCAGATACGCAATCAGCCCCAGCATTTT. Translation gives CASSPARQIRNQPQHF. The V and J genes are TRBV7-8 and TRBJ1-5; D not resolved. V dropped 5 bases and J dropped 2 bases, with 16 bases sitting between them. This CDR3 has 16 amino acids. Germline-derived CDR1 and CDR2 are SGHVS and FQNEAQ.

In its sample, this clonotype was seen a few times. The V and J genes are TRBV6-5 and TRBJ1-2, with 7 bases aligning to TRBD1. V shed 2 bases, J shed 4 bases, and the junction held 1 base outside the gene matches. Germline assignment: CDR1 MNHEY and CDR2 SVGAGI. The CDR3 is 13 amino acids. Here the CDR3 reads CASSYGQVYGYTF. The DNA for the CDR3 is TGTGCCAGCAGTTACGGACAGGTCTATGGCTACACCTTC.

The table lists this clonotype with many counts. The chain uses TRBV5-1 and TRBJ1-1; 7 bases match TRBD1. J lost 4 bases, V lost 4 bases, and 7 bases had no gene match. From germline, CDR1 is SGHRS and CDR2 YFSETQ. CDR3 length equals 14 residues. The CDR3 is CASSQGVGPTEAFF. In DNA form, the CDR3 reads TGCGCCAGCAGCCAGGGGGTCGGGCCCACTGAAGCTTTCTTT.

This clonotype was detected only a few times. This sequence joins TRBV29-1 and TRBJ1-1; D ambiguous. Deletions cut 4 bases from V and 0 bases from J, with 9 bases between. There are 13 residues in the CDR3. Germline V lookup: CDR1 SQVTM, CDR2 ANQGSEA. Written as DNA, the CDR3 is TGCAGCGTTGGCTTGACAATGAACACTGAAGCTTTCTTT. Protein product: CSVGLTMNTEAFF.

This clonotype was detected only a few times. The rearrangement uses TRBV5-6 and TRBJ1-2; TRBD1 matches 8 bases. CDR1 SGHDT and CDR2 YYEEEE come from the germline V gene. The junction had 8 bases not matched to a gene; V was cut back by 4 bases and J by 3 bases. CDR3 length: 15 amino acids. This CDR3 reads CASSKTPTGDYGYTF. The CDR3 DNA follows: TGTGCCAGCAGCAAGACCCCGACAGGGGACTATGGCTACACCTTC.

In this sample, this clonotype turned up a few times. The rearrangement joins TRBV4-3 to TRBJ1-3; D not resolved. The CDR3 loop spans 14 amino acids. Germline V gene data show CDR1 as LGHNA and CDR2 as YSLEER. V shed 0 bases and J shed 10 bases, with 13 bases lying between them. CDR3 nucleotides: TGCGCCAGCAGCCAAGACATGTCCGGAGGAACCATATATTTT. Translated: CASSQDMSGGTIYF.

This clonotype was found a few times. The chain links TRBV6-2 or TRBV6-3 to TRBJ2-7, with 7 bases matching TRBD1. The CDR3 is 16 residues long. Germline V lookup: CDR1 MNHEY, CDR2 SVGEGT. The ends lost 2 bases at V and 5 bases at J; junction bases unmatched: 12. In DNA, the CDR3 is TGTGCCAGCAGTTACCCTCGAACAGGGGTTCAGGACGAGCAGTACTTC. It is translated as CASSYPRTGVQDEQYF.

The J gene is TRBJ2-1, the V gene TRBV20-1; D unclear. There are 12 residues in the CDR3. V was shortened by 3 bases and J by 9 bases, with 12 bases between the two germline ends. Germline CDR1 and CDR2: DFQATT and SNEGSKA (reference sequence). CDR3 sequence: CSASRASGEQFF. The CDR3 region has the DNA TGCAGTGCTAGCCGGGCCTCGGGTGAGCAGTTCTTC.

This clonotype has just a few counts. The rearrangement uses TRBV29-1 and TRBJ2-3; 7 bases match TRBD2. Germline V lookup: CDR1 SQVTM, CDR2 ANQGSEA. Trimming took 5 bases from V and 6 from J; bases not matched to a gene: 2. The CDR3 runs 11 residues. For the CDR3, the DNA is TGCAGCGTTTGGGAGGGGGATACGCAGTATTTT. This codes for CSVWEGDTQYF.

This clonotype was recorded once. This chain connects TRBV4-2 to TRBJ2-3; D ambiguous. The CDR3 has 16 residues. With 0 bases removed from V and 1 base from J, the gap between germline ends came to 11 bases. The germline CDR1 and CDR2 sequences are LGHNA and YNFKEQ. CDR3 amino acids: CASSQDGLIGTDTQYF. The CDR3, as DNA: TGTGCCAGCAGCCAAGACGGGCTAATCGGCACAGATACGCAGTATTTT.

J is TRBJ2-2 and V is TRBV6-5; 10 bases are a match to TRBD2. V shed 6 bases, J shed 1 base, and the junction held 14 bases outside the gene matches. CDR1 and CDR2 from the germline V gene are MNHEY and SVGAGI. CDR3 length: 19 residues. The CDR3 region is CASRPTPGLAVRNTGELFF. For the CDR3, the DNA is TGTGCCAGCAGACCTACCCCCGGACTAGCGGTTAGGAACACCGGGGAGCTGTTTTTT.

The genes are TRBV7-2 and TRBJ1-5; D remains ambiguous. This CDR3 is 15 amino acids long. The V end lost 2 bases, the J end lost 4 bases, and 12 bases lay between the germline ends. Germline lookup yields CDR1 SGHTA and CDR2 FQGNSA. In DNA form, the CDR3 reads TGTGCCAGCAGCTTAACTCCCGCGGCGAATCAGCCCCAGCATTTT. This gives the protein CASSLTPAANQPQHF.

This clonotype was detected a few times. The genes are TRBV9 and TRBJ2-3; the D is unclear. The germline CDR1 and CDR2 sequences are SGDLS and YYNGEE. V was trimmed by 2 bases and J by 5 bases, leaving 18 bases between them. The CDR3 spans 16 residues. Written as DNA, the CDR3 is TGTGCCAGCAGCGTTCAAGCTAGGCATCCACAAGATACGCAGTATTTT. Protein sequence: CASSVQARHPQDTQYF.

There are a few counts of this clonotype. This rearrangement joins TRBV30 to TRBJ1-4, with 8 bases lining up with TRBD1. Per the germline V gene, CDR1 is GTSNPN and CDR2 is SVGIG (reference sequence). The V gene end was trimmed by 8 bases and the J gene end by 7 bases; junction bases not matched to a gene: 12. The CDR3 extends over 14 amino acids. The CDR3 nucleotides read TGTGCCGCTAATGCAGGGGGCAGGAGTGAAAAACTGTTTTTT. This encodes CAANAGGRSEKLFF.

This clonotype was seen repeatedly, ten times or more. This chain joins TRBV15 and TRBJ1-1; weak D call: TRBD1 (5 bases). CDR3 size: 15 residues. Trimming pared 4 bases from V and 5 bases from J, leaving 17 bases between. Germline values: CDR1 LNHNV, CDR2 YYDKDF (reference sequence). CDR3 coding DNA: TGTGCCACCAGCACGGACAATGTAGGTATGACTGAAGCTTTCTTT. As protein: CATSTDNVGMTEAFF.

This clonotype occurred a few times. J is TRBJ1-6 and V is TRBV28; unclear D gene. Germline V gives CDR1 MDHEN, CDR2 SYDVKM. Trimming cost V 6 bases and J 8 bases, with 17 bases left between them. CDR3 length equals 15 residues. The CDR3 DNA follows: TGTGCCAGCAGCCCACTGGATCGGGTTGATTCACCCCTCCACTTT. It codes for CASSPLDRVDSPLHF. Full variable domain (outside the CDR3, taken from reference TRBV28 and TRBJ1-6): DVKVTQSSRYLVKRTGEKVFLECVQDMDHENMFWYRQDPGLGLRLIYFSYDVKMKEKGDIPEGYSVSREKKERFSLILESASTNQTSMYLCASSPLDRVDSPLHFGNGTRLTVT.

This sequence joins TRBV6-2 or TRBV6-3 and TRBJ2-7; 9 nucleotides agree with TRBD1. Germline V lookup: CDR1 MNHEY, CDR2 SVGEGT. The CDR3 is made up of 15 amino acids. J gave up 3 bases and V 2 bases, and 5 bases lay outside the gene matches. CDR3 DNA sequence: TGTGCCAGCAGTTACGGCGGGACAGGGAGCTACGAGCAGTACGTC. Encoded protein: CASSYGGTGSYEQYV.

The rearrangement uses TRBV7-9 and TRBJ1-5; D is unclear. This CDR3 region has 12 residues. With 5 bases removed from V and 9 bases from J, the gap between germline ends came to 11 bases. The germline CDR1 and CDR2 sequences are SEHNR and FQNEAQ (reference sequence). CDR3 in amino acids: CASSQGKRPQHF. CDR3 sequence (DNA): TGTGCCAGCAGCCAAGGAAAGCGGCCCCAGCATTTT.

The chain carries TRBV4-2 and TRBJ2-6; 7 bases agree with TRBD1. CDR3 length equals 17 residues. V lost 0 bases, J lost 1 base, and 3 bases stayed unmatched. Germline V gene sequence: CDR1 LGHNA, CDR2 YNFKEQ. This CDR3 reads CASSQEVRGSGANVLTF. In DNA, the CDR3 is TGTGCCAGCAGCCAAGAGGTCAGGGGGTCTGGGGCCAACGTCCTGACTTTC.

This clonotype was observed a handful of times. The chain joins TRBV5-6 to TRBJ1-2, with D hard to call. CDR3 length: 13 amino acids. CDR1 is SGHDT and CDR2 is YYEEEE in the germline V gene. Trimming cost V 0 bases and J 10 bases, with 13 bases left between them. CDR3 in amino acids: CASSLDSAGVYTF. In nucleotides, the CDR3 is TGTGCCAGCAGCTTGGATTCAGCCGGTGTCTACACCTTC.

This clonotype was counted only a few times. The chain joins TRBV4-1 to TRBJ2-1; tentatively, D is TRBD1 or TRBD2 (5 bases each). The germline gives CDR1 MGHRA, CDR2 YSYEKL. V was shortened by 5 bases and J by 4 bases, with 15 bases between the two germline ends. CDR3 length: 15 residues. CDR3 residues: CASSGVGVAYNEQFF. The DNA for the CDR3 is TGCGCCAGCAGCGGCGTGGGGGTAGCTTACAATGAGCAGTTCTTC.

The chain recombines TRBV20-1 with TRBJ1-1, with unresolved D. The CDR3 loop spans 12 amino acids. CDR1 DFQATT and CDR2 SNEGSKA come from the germline V gene (reference sequence). The CDR3, as DNA: TGCACCCCCCCGGAGGTAAACACTGAAGCTTTCTTT. Protein: CTPPEVNTEAFF.

V is TRBV6-5 and J is TRBJ2-6; tentative D call: TRBD1 (6 bases). This CDR3 is built from 19 residues. The V gene's germline CDR1 is MNHEY and CDR2 SVGAGI. V shed 6 bases and J shed 0 bases, with 21 bases lying between them. The DNA of the CDR3 is TGTGCCAGCAGGATCCTGACAGGAGGCTTCAACTCTGGGGCCAACGTCCTGACTTTC. Its translation is CASRILTGGFNSGANVLTF.